This T cell receptor beta chain appears in the sequencing data of a study of vaccination effects on CD4 cells after COVID-19. Following an approximately ten-day culture, CD4+ T cells were purified. Documented for the person is a PCR-confirmed SARS-CoV-2 infection occurring between March and December 2020. Vaccine administered to participants consisted of two doses of either BNT162b2 or mRNA-1273. The assay was immunoSEQ multiplex PCR, and TCRdb's table has in-frame clones only and misses some. The data contain 40,000 to 45,000 clones, less than 85% of them singletons. As to this clone: Antigen specificity is unknown.

CDR1 and CDR2 (germline): MNHNY, SVGAGI (reference sequence). The V end lost 7 bases, the J end lost 8 bases, and 26 bases lay between the germline ends. The CDR3 sequence is 16 residues long. The gene calls are TRBV6-6 and TRBJ1-2, with D uncertain. This sequence originates from a human donor who had a prior SARS-CoV-2 infection. The sequencing here drew on CD4+ T cells from PBMCs cultured without peptide, taken after COVID-19 vaccination. The CDR3 DNA sequence: TGTGCCAGCACCCTTTCCTCCCTGGGCGGCCTCGAGGGCTACACCTTC. Protein sequence: CASTLSSLGGLEGYTF.